This record covers a single TCR beta chain. No antigen is known for it. The input lacks base qualities; no much larger clone sits a single base away. The data stem from a study of blood T cell repertoires in COVID-19 (dated by TCRdb to the early 2020s). Regarding the complete study: Collaborator samples came from the United States, Italy and Spain and covered acute and convalescent phases of COVID-19. The prospective study material was composed of cDNA or gDNA derived from T cells, B-cell-depleted T cells, or PBMCs. The dataset comprised deeply sampled blood TCRbeta repertoires from subjects exposed to, actively infected with, or recovered from COVID-19. The repertoires were made available in a free public database intended to serve as a resource for research on the immune response to SARS-CoV-2. The samples were drawn from the first 160 participants of the ongoing ImmuneRACE study and from about 1,200 subjects provided by 6 global collaborators. Sample metadata almost always included a de-identified subject ID, COVID-19 status, age in years and sex. HLA class I and class II types, where available, came from metadata supplied by the sample provider rather than from assay-based typing. General conclusions and limits of the study: The amount of clinical and demographic metadata varied by source and participant and was provided uncurated.

TCRbeta CDR3 regions were amplified from genomic DNA by means of the immunoSEQ Assay, a bias-controlled multiplex PCR. The authors processed their data as follows. The number of nucleated cells in each sample was estimated from the amplification of reference gene primers within the assay. Sequence reads were collapsed and filtered to measure the absolute abundance of every unique TCRbeta CDR3 rearrangement. For each sample, productive Simpson clonality was calculated as the square root of Simpson's diversity index over productive rearrangements. Not all clones reach the TCRdb copy of this immuneACCESS table, which keeps in-frame sequences only. Checked studies attribute under half of the gap to unresolved V genes and leave the rest unexplained. The DNA was the basis for D and trimming; V, J and clone size are from that table. In this sample the table shows about 320,000 clones, roughly nine tenths of which occur a single time. The ten most abundant clones make up roughly 3.9% of the sample.

Enrolling through a virtual design, the prospective study's participants ranged in age from roughly 18 to 95 years and lived across 20 to 30 United States geographic areas. To assign participants to cohorts, the prospective study relied on clinical history that participants themselves reported in a screening survey and a study questionnaire. Exposed participants were defined as having been in contact with someone with a PCR-confirmed or clinician-diagnosed COVID-19 case within 2 weeks of study entry. Each participant in the prospective study had whole blood, serum and a nasopharyngeal or oropharyngeal swab collected by mobile phlebotomists. Participants in the prospective study had the option to provide additional blood draws and questionnaires over a roughly two-month period. Prospective study blood samples were shipped either frozen or at room temperature before DNA extraction. V loses 4 bases of germline sequence and J loses 3 bases, and the interval between the two ends is 17 bases. The CDR3 runs 15 residues from the cysteine to the phenylalanine. CDR3 DNA only is kept here, 45 bases in frame from base 1. Taken from the germline V gene, the CDR1 and CDR2 loops are SGHRS and YFSETQ.

The chain is encoded by TRBV5-1 joined to TRBJ2-7; a weak D assignment points to TRBD1 (6 bases agree). The sample comprised PBMCs or T cells enriched from blood (not recorded which). The receptor comes from a woman under 40 who had been exposed to COVID-19. The base sequence is TGCGCCAGCAGCCTTATCCGGGACACTTACTACGAGCAGTACTTC. Its protein reads: CASSLIRDTYYEQYF.